The 24 T cell receptor beta chains in this list originate from one sample, sequenced in a study of shared clonotypes between healthy human individuals (dated by TCRdb to 2020 to 2021). For the CD8 naive samples, CD45RO-negative cells were positively selected for CCR7, yielding a CD45RA+CCR7+ population from which TemRA cells were excluded. The protocol used for the library was the immunoSEQ multiplex PCR assay. Held by TCRdb, this immuneACCESS table contains in-frame sequences only and omits some clones. Under half of the omission traces to an unresolved V gene where checked; the cause of the rest is unknown. Within this sample are some 600,000 clones, with about 96% of them counted one time only. The top ten hold about 0.12% of the sample. The sample taken for sequencing was naive CD8+ T cells sorted from blood. The cell subset or site label, read with the paper, signifies: CD45RA+CCR7+. Every receptor here comes from a woman between 25 and 40 years old in good health.

The gene calls are TRBV7-9 and TRBJ2-6; D unresolved. CDR1 SEHNR and CDR2 FQNEAQ come from the germline V gene (reference sequence). The CDR3 consists of 14 residues. The germline V and J ends were trimmed by 7 bases and 1 base, with 8 bases remaining between them. This CDR3 is CASMGGSGANVLTF. The CDR3 DNA reads TGTGCCAGCATGGGTGGGTCTGGGGCCAACGTCCTGACTTTC.

The chain employs TRBV5-1 and TRBJ2-1; 7 positions match TRBD1. After removal of 4 bases from V and 5 bases from J, the junction contained 12 bases not matched to a gene. Per germline, CDR1 SGHRS and CDR2 YFSETQ. CDR3 length: 16 amino acids. The CDR3 nucleotides are TGCGCCAGCAGCCAACGGGACAGTGGGGCACACAATGAGCAGTTCTTC. Translated, it gives CASSQRDSGAHNEQFF. The whole variable domain, filled in from reference TRBV5-1 and TRBJ2-1, reads KAGVTQTPRYLIKTRGQQVTLSCSPISGHRSVSWYQQTPGQGLQFLFEYFSETQRNKGNFPGRFSGRQFSNSRSEMNVSTLELGDSALYLCASSQRDSGAHNEQFFGPGTRLTVL.

The V call is TRBV13, the J call TRBJ1-3; no clear D gene. From germline, CDR1 is PRHDT and CDR2 FYEKMQ (reference sequence). Trimming pared 3 bases from V and 2 bases from J, leaving 14 bases between. This CDR3 is built from 16 residues. The CDR3 bases are TGTGCCAGCAGCTTTGGAGAGGCCTACACTGGAAACACCATATATTTT. It is translated as CASSFGEAYTGNTIYF.

This chain links TRBV28 with TRBJ2-1, with TRBD2 identical over 8 bases. Germline values: CDR1 MDHEN, CDR2 SYDVKM. V shed 6 bases, J shed 3 bases, and the junction held 7 bases outside the gene matches. CDR3 length: 15 residues. CDR3 sequence reads: CASSLPGTSYNEQFF. The CDR3 DNA reads as TGTGCCAGCAGCCTCCCCGGGACTAGCTACAATGAGCAGTTCTTC.

The chain carries TRBV2 and TRBJ2-7; possibly TRBD1 or TRBD2 for D (5 bases each). CDR1 is SNHLY and CDR2 is FYNNEI in the germline V gene. Deletions cut 3 bases from V and 4 bases from J, with 10 bases between. The CDR3 runs 13 residues. The CDR3 spells CASSDSWGYEQYF. For the CDR3, the DNA is TGTGCCAGCAGTGACTCTTGGGGGTACGAGCAGTACTTC.

The chain combines TRBV5-1 with TRBJ1-3, with a weak D call TRBD1 (6 bases). CDR1 is SGHRS and CDR2 is YFSETQ in the germline V gene. Trimming stripped 5 bases from V and 0 bases from J, with 6 bases between. The CDR3 extends over 13 amino acids. The CDR3 DNA is TGCGCCAGCAGGGACAGCTCTGGAAACACCATATATTTT. It translates to CASRDSSGNTIYF.

A remark on this clone: The sample holds other DNA sequences that translate to the same CDR3. This chain uses TRBV13 with TRBJ1-5; D is unresolved. This CDR3 is built from 14 residues. CDR1 and CDR2 from the germline V gene are PRHDT and FYEKMQ (reference sequence). V lost 0 bases to trimming and J lost 4 bases, with 7 bases between them. Here the CDR3 DNA reads TGTGCCAGCAGCTTAGGGTTGGGGAATCAGCCCCAGCATTTT. Amino acid sequence: CASSLGLGNQPQHF.

This chain connects TRBV4-1 to TRBJ1-1, with a weak D call TRBD1 (5 bases). The V gene lost 0 bases and the J gene lost 7 bases, with 21 bases spanning the gap. The length of the CDR3 is 17 residues. Germline values: CDR1 MGHRA, CDR2 YSYEKL. CDR3 sequence: CASSQDQGVRLNHEAFF. For the CDR3, the DNA is TGCGCCAGCAGCCAAGATCAGGGTGTGCGGCTAAACCATGAAGCTTTCTTT.

V is TRBV28 and J is TRBJ2-1; perhaps D is TRBD1 or TRBD2 (6 bases each). The ends were cut back, 2 bases at V and 7 bases at J, with 9 bases in the middle. Germline loops: CDR1 MDHEN, CDR2 SYDVKM. The CDR3 is 13 residues long. CDR3 DNA: TGTGCCAGCAGTTTACAGGGGAGGAATGAGCAGTTCTTC. Translating gives CASSLQGRNEQFF.

DNA of the CDR3: TGTGCCAGCAGCTCGGGACTAGCGGCCGGGGAGCAGTTCTTC. It is translated as CASSSGLAAGEQFF. The chain couples TRBV7-8 to TRBJ2-1, with 11 positions matching TRBD2. The J segment lost 10 bases and the V segment lost 4 bases, leaving 6 bases of the junction unmatched. The CDR3 is 14 amino acids. Germline V gene sequence: CDR1 SGHVS, CDR2 FQNEAQ. The whole variable domain, remainder taken from reference TRBV7-8 and TRBJ2-1, is GAGVSQSPRYKVAKRGQDVALRCDPISGHVSLFWYQQALGQGPEFLTYFQNEAQLDKSGLPSDRFFAERPEGSVSTLKIQRTQQEDSAVYLCASSSGLAAGEQFFGPGTRLTVL.

The chain uses TRBV6-5 and TRBJ1-1, with D perhaps matching TRBD1 (5 bases). The germline gives CDR1 MNHEY, CDR2 SVGAGI. The CDR3 has 12 amino acids. The V and J ends lost 5 bases and 5 bases respectively, with 9 bases between them. The CDR3 loop reads CASSPGGTEAFF. The CDR3 DNA sequence: TGTGCCAGCAGTCCGGGGGGGACTGAAGCTTTCTTT.

A single count supports this clone. V is TRBV19 and J is TRBJ2-4; 9 bases line up with TRBD2. J lost 5 bases, V lost 3 bases, and 8 bases had no gene match. The germline gives CDR1 LNHDA, CDR2 SQIVND (reference sequence). The CDR3 length is 16 residues. CDR3 DNA sequence: TGTGCCAGTAGTATGTCGCGGGAGGGCCTCCAAAACATTCAGTACTTC. As protein: CASSMSREGLQNIQYF. Variable domain in full (rest from reference TRBV19 and TRBJ2-4): DGGITQSPKYLFRKEGQNVTLSCEQNLNHDAMYWYRQDPGQGLRLIYYSQIVNDFQKGDIAEGYSVSREKKESFPLTVTSAQKNPTAFYLCASSMSREGLQNIQYFGAGTRLSVL.

The chain carries TRBV30 and TRBJ1-1; D is perhaps TRBD1 (5 bases). The CDR3 has 17 amino acids. Trimming removed 0 bases at V and 2 bases at J, with 19 bases between. CDR1 GTSNPN and CDR2 SVGIG come from the germline V gene (reference sequence). The CDR3 spells CAWSVRDGGRGNTEAFF. The DNA for the CDR3 is TGTGCCTGGAGTGTACGGGACGGGGGTCGGGGAAACACTGAAGCTTTCTTT.

The chain employs TRBV7-8 and TRBJ2-3, with 8 bases lining up with TRBD2. This CDR3 spans 16 amino acids. The V and J ends lost 1 base and 6 bases, in that order; junction bases with no gene match: 9. Germline V gene data show CDR1 as SGHVS and CDR2 as FQNEAQ. This chain's CDR3 is CASSLDESGRWDTQYF. As DNA, the CDR3 is TGTGCCAGCAGCTTAGATGAGAGCGGGAGATGGGATACGCAGTATTTT.

The V call is TRBV28, the J call TRBJ2-7; 9 positions agree with TRBD1. CDR3 length equals 13 residues. Trimming removed 5 bases from V and 2 bases from J; junction bases left unmatched: 1. Germline values: CDR1 MDHEN, CDR2 SYDVKM. The DNA of the CDR3 is TGTGCCAGCAGTCGGGACAGGGCCTACGAGCAGTACTTC. This encodes CASSRDRAYEQYF.

This sequence joins TRBV7-9 and TRBJ1-3; D is ambiguous. Germline V lookup: CDR1 SEHNR, CDR2 FQNEAQ (reference sequence). CDR3 length: 15 amino acids. V was pared by 0 bases and J by 2 bases, with 8 bases between. The CDR3 here is CASSLAPAPGNTIYF. DNA of the CDR3: TGTGCCAGCAGCTTAGCGCCAGCTCCTGGAAACACCATATATTTT.

The genes are TRBV13 and TRBJ1-2, with TRBD1 matching 8 bases. The V gene end was trimmed by 5 bases and the J gene end by 2 bases; junction bases not matched to a gene: 4. The CDR3 spans 14 residues. Germline-derived CDR1 and CDR2 are PRHDT and FYEKMQ (reference sequence). The CDR3 nucleotides are TGTGCCAGCAGCCCCCGACAGGGGAACTATGGCTACACCTTC. This codes for CASSPRQGNYGYTF.

The CDR3 spells CASSLGGLYGYTF. The CDR3 DNA is TGTGCCAGCAGCTTGGGGGGGCTCTATGGCTACACCTTC. The chain has TRBV5-6 and TRBJ1-2; the D gene is possibly TRBD1 (6 bases). CDR1 is SGHDT, CDR2 YYEEEE, per germline. The V and J ends lost 0 bases and 4 bases respectively, with 7 bases between them. This CDR3 contains 13 residues. The variable domain in full, with the rest retrieved from reference TRBV5-6 and TRBJ1-2, is DAGVTQSPTHLIKTRGQQVTLRCSPKSGHDTVSWYQQALGQGPQFIFQYYEEEERQRGNFPDRFSGHQFPNYSSELNVNALLLGDSALYLCASSLGGLYGYTFGSGTRLTVV.

The CDR3 DNA reads TGCGCCAGCAGCTCCCTGGCCAGCCAGGAGGTCTTCTACGAGCAGTACTTC. Encoded protein: CASSSLASQEVFYEQYF. The chain is built from TRBV5-1 and TRBJ2-5; the D gene is possibly TRBD2 (5 bases). The assigned J gene may be wrong: the sequence end matches TRBJ2-7 better. This CDR3 contains 17 residues. The germline CDR1 and CDR2 sequences are SGHRS and YFSETQ.

The V gene is TRBV7-9, the J gene TRBJ2-1, with 7 bases identical to TRBD2. The germline V gene encodes CDR1 SEHNR and CDR2 FQNEAQ (reference sequence). V shed 3 bases, J shed 6 bases, and the junction held 8 bases outside the gene matches. The CDR3 contains 15 residues. The CDR3 sequence: CASSFSGGSGNEQFF. Here the CDR3 DNA reads TGTGCCAGCAGCTTTTCAGGCGGGAGTGGCAATGAGCAGTTCTTC.

The genes are TRBV28 and TRBJ2-1; D may correspond to TRBD1 or TRBD2 (5 bases each). The CDR3 sequence is 15 residues long. Per germline, CDR1 MDHEN and CDR2 SYDVKM. Trimming shortened V by 5 bases and J by 5 bases, and 16 bases separated the two germline ends. CDR3 sequence: CASSLIRGVHNEQFF. The CDR3 nucleotides are TGTGCCAGCAGTCTAATCAGAGGGGTCCACAATGAGCAGTTCTTC.

In its sample, this clone was seen once. This chain uses TRBV27 with TRBJ2-1; TRBD2 matches 16 bases. Germline lookup yields CDR1 MNHEY and CDR2 SMNVEV (reference sequence). CDR3 length equals 18 residues. J gave up 7 bases and V 5 bases, and 11 bases lay outside the gene matches. CDR3 nucleotides: TGTGCCAGCAGTCACCCGGGACTAGCGGGAGGGCCTGTTAATGAGCAGTTCTTC. Translation: CASSHPGLAGGPVNEQFF.

The chain recombines TRBV6-1 with TRBJ1-5, with D tentatively TRBD1 (6 bases). Germline V lookup: CDR1 MNHNS, CDR2 SASEGT. The CDR3 loop spans 17 amino acids. V was pared by 2 bases and J by 2 bases, with 16 bases between. For the CDR3, the DNA is TGTGCCAGCAGTGAAAGAGGGGGGAAACAGGGCAATCAGCCCCAGCATTTT. This sequence encodes CASSERGGKQGNQPQHF.

The genes are TRBV27 and TRBJ2-7; perhaps TRBD2 as D (6 bases). The CDR3 covers 13 residues. Trimming cost V 3 bases and J 3 bases, with 9 bases left between them. CDR1 and CDR2 (germline): MNHEY, SMNVEV (reference sequence). In nucleotides, the CDR3 is TGTGCCAGCAGTTTGGCGGGGTACTACGAGCAGTACTTC. The encoded protein is CASSLAGYYEQYF.